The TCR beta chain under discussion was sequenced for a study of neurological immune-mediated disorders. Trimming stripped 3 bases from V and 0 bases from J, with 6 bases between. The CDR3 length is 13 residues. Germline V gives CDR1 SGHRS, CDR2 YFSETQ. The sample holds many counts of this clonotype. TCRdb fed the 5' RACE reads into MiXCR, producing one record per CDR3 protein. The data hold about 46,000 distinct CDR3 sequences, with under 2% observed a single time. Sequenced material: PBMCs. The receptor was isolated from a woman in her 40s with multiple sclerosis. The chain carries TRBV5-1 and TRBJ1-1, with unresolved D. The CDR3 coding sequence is TGCGCCAGCAGCTCCACTTTGAACACTGAAGCTTTCTTT. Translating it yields CASSSTLNTEAFF.